What follows are 7 T cell receptor beta chains derived from one specimen sequenced in a study of OX40 agonist ivuxolimab in advanced cancers. Using immunoSEQ multiplex PCR, the repertoire was profiled, and TCRdb retains in-frame clones only, with some absent. There are approximately 81,000 clones in the sample; 85% to 90% occur only once, and approximately 0.47% lies in the top ten. Here the sequenced sample was CD4+ or CD8+ T cells sorted from blood, taken in a trial of the OX40 agonist ivuxolimab. The receptor source for this set is an adult with an advanced solid tumor such as melanoma, head and neck, liver or kidney cancer.

This chain uses TRBV29-1 with TRBJ1-1, with a tentative D call TRBD1 (5 bases). Trimming pared 6 bases from V and 8 bases from J, leaving 16 bases between. The CDR3 extends over 12 amino acids. CDR1 is SQVTM and CDR2 is ANQGSEA in the germline V gene. Here the CDR3 reads CSVQGSGSEAFF. In DNA, the CDR3 is TGCAGCGTCCAGGGTTCAGGGTCGGAAGCTTTCTTT.

Remarks on this clone: This is likely a read error, given that the CDR3 carries no conserved phenylalanine or tryptophan at its end. The chain uses TRBV2 and TRBJ1-6, with D perhaps matching TRBD1 (5 bases). This CDR3 is 12 amino acids long. With 8 bases removed from V and 6 bases from J, the gap between germline ends came to 8 bases. Germline V lookup: CDR1 SNHLY, CDR2 FYNNEI. CDR3 residues: CASDSVNSPLHL. Written as DNA, the CDR3 is TGTGCCAGCGACAGCGTTAATTCACCCCTCCACCTT.

The chain joins TRBV18 to TRBJ2-6; maybe TRBD2 (5 bases). The CDR3 has 13 amino acids. CDR1 is KGHSH, CDR2 LQKENI, per germline. V gave up 4 bases and J gave up 4 bases, with 5 bases separating them. CDR3 in amino acids: CASSRGGANVLTF. The CDR3 nucleotides are TGTGCCAGCTCACGCGGGGGGGCCAACGTCCTGACTTTC. The full variable domain, completed using reference TRBV18 and TRBJ2-6, is NAGVMQNPRHLVRRRGQEARLRCSPMKGHSHVYWYRQLPEEGLKFMVYLQKENIIDESGMPKERFSAEFPKEGPSILRIQQVVRGDSAAYFCASSRGGANVLTFGAGSRLTVL.

The chain carries TRBV9 and TRBJ2-2, with 7 bases identical to TRBD2. Germline loops: CDR1 SGDLS, CDR2 YYNGEE. Germline trimming cut 0 bases from V and 4 bases from J; bases unmatched to any gene: 3. The CDR3 covers 15 residues. CDR3 residues: CASSVASGVTGELFF. CDR3 sequence (DNA): TGTGCCAGCAGCGTAGCCAGCGGGGTCACCGGGGAGCTGTTTTTT.

The chain is built from TRBV14 and TRBJ2-7; D not certain. The CDR3 is 11 residues long. Germline V gene data show CDR1 as SGHDN and CDR2 as FVKESK. V was pared by 1 base and J by 6 bases, with 4 bases between. In DNA, the CDR3 is TGTGCCAGCAGCCAAGTGGGCGAGCAGTACTTC. Protein product: CASSQVGEQYF.

The genes are TRBV19 and TRBJ2-7; 7 positions agree with TRBD2. This CDR3 comprises 13 residues. Germline V gene sequence: CDR1 LNHDA, CDR2 SQIVND (reference sequence). Trimming removed 4 bases from V and 6 bases from J; junction bases left unmatched: 6. The DNA for the CDR3 is TGTGCCAGTAGTACGGGGGGAGCCTTCGAGCAGTACTTC. It yields the protein CASSTGGAFEQYF.

This clone was found once. This chain uses TRBV6-4 with TRBJ1-3, with D possibly matching TRBD1 (6 bases). V was clipped by 7 bases and J by 1 base, with 17 bases between them. CDR3 size: 16 residues. Germline assignment: CDR1 MRHNA and CDR2 SNTAGT. DNA of the CDR3: TGTGCCAGCACCGTGGGGGGGGCAAGATCTGGAAACACCATATATTTT. Residues: CASTVGGARSGNTIYF.